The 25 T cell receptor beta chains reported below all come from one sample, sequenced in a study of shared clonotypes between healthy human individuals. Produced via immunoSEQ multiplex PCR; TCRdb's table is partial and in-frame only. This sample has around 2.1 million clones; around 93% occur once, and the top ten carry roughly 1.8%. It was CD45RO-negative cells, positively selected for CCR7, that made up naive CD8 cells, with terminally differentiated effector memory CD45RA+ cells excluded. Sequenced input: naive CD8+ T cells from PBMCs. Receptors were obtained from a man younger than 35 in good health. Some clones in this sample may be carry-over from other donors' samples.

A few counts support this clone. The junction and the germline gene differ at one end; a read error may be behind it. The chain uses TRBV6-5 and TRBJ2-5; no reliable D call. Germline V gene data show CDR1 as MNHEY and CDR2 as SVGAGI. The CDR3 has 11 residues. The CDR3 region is CATSSLETQYF. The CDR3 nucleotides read TGTGCCACCAGTTCCTTGGAGACCCAGTACTTC.

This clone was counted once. The CDR3 sequence: CASSESAGYEQFF. The CDR3 DNA reads as TGTGCCAGCAGTGAGAGCGCGGGCTATGAGCAGTTCTTC. The V gene is TRBV2, the J gene TRBJ2-1; possibly TRBD2 for D (5 bases). CDR1 is SNHLY and CDR2 is FYNNEI in the germline V gene. Trimming took off 3 bases at V and 8 bases at J, with 11 bases between the two ends. This CDR3 comprises 13 residues.

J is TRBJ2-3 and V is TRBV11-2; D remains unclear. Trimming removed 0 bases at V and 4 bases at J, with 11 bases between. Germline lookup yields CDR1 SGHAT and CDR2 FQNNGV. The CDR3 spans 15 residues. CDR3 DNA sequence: TGTGCCAGCAGCTTAGATCCTTCGATCGCAGATACGCAGTATTTT. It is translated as CASSLDPSIADTQYF.

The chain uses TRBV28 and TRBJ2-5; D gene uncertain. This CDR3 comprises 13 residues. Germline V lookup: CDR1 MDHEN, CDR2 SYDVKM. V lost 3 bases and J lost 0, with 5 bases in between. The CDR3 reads CASSFNNQETQYF. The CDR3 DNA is TGTGCCAGCAGTTTCAACAACCAAGAGACCCAGTACTTC. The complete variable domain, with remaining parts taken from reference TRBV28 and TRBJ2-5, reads DVKVTQSSRYLVKRTGEKVFLECVQDMDHENMFWYRQDPGLGLRLIYFSYDVKMKEKGDIPEGYSVSREKKERFSLILESASTNQTSMYLCASSFNNQETQYFGPGTRLLVL.

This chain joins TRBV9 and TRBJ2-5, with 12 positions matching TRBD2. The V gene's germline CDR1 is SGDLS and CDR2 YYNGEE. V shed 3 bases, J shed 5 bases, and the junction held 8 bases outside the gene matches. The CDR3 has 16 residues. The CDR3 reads CASSEASGRARETQYF. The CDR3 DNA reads TGTGCCAGCAGCGAGGCTAGCGGGAGGGCGAGGGAGACCCAGTACTTC.

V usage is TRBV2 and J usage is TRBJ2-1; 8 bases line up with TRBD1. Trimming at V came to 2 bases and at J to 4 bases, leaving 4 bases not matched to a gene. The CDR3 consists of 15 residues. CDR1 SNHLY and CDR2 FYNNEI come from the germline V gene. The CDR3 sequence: CASSETGGFYNEQFF. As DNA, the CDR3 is TGTGCCAGCAGTGAAACAGGGGGTTTTTACAATGAGCAGTTCTTC. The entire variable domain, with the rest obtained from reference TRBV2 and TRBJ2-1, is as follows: EPEVTQTPSHQVTQMGQEVILRCVPISNHLYFYWYRQILGQKVEFLVSFYNNEISEKSEIFDDQFSVERPDGSNFTLKIRSTKLEDSAMYFCASSETGGFYNEQFFGPGTRLTVL.

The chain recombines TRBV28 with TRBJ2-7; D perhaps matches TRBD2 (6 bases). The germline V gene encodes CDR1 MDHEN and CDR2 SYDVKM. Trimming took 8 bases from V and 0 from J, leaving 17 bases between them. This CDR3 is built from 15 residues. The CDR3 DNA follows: TGTGCCAGCTCACGCCTACTAGCTTACTCCTACGAGCAGTACTTC. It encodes CASSRLLAYSYEQYF.

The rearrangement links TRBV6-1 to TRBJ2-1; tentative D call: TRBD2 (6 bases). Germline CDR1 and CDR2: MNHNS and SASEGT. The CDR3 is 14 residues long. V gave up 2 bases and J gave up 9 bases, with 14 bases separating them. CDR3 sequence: CASSERTIPGEQFF. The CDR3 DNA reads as TGTGCCAGCAGTGAAAGGACTATCCCGGGTGAGCAGTTCTTC.

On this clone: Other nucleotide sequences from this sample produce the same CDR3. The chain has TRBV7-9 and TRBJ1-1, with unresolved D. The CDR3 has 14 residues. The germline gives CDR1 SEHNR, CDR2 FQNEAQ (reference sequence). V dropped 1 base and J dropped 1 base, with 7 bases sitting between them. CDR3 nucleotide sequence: TGTGCCAGCAGCTTAGACAGATCGAACACTGAAGCTTTCTTT. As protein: CASSLDRSNTEAFF.

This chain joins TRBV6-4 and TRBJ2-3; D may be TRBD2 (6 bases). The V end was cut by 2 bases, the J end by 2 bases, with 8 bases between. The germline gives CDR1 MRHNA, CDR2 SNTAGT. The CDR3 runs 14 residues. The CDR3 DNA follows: TGTGCCAGCAGTGACGGGACTGCCACAGATACGCAGTATTTT. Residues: CASSDGTATDTQYF.

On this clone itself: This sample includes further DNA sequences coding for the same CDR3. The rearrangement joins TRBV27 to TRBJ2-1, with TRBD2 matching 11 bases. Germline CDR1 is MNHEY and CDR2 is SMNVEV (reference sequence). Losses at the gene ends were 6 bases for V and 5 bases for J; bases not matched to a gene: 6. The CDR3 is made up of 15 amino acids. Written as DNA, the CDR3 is TGTGCCAGCAGAGCTGGGACTAGCGGAAACAATGAGCAGTTCTTC. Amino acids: CASRAGTSGNNEQFF.

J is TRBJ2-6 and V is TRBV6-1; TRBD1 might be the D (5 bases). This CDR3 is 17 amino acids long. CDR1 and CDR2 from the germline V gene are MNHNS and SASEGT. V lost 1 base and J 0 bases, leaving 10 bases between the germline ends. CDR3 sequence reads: CASSEDRRYSGANVLTF. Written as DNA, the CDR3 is TGTGCCAGCAGTGAAGACAGGCGATACTCTGGGGCCAACGTCCTGACTTTC.

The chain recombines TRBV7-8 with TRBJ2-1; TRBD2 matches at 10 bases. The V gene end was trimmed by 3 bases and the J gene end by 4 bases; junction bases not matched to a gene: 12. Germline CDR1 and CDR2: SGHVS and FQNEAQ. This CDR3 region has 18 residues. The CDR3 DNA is TGTGCCAGCAGCTTGCTAGCGGGAGCCGTTTCTTTTTACAATGAGCAGTTCTTC. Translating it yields CASSLLAGAVSFYNEQFF.

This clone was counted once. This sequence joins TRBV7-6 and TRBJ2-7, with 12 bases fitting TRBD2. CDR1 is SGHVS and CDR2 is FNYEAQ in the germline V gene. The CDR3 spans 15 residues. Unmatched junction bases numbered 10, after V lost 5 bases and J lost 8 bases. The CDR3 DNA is TGTGCCAGCAGCCCGCGACTAGCGGGAGTCAGCAAGCAGTACTTC. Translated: CASSPRLAGVSKQYF.

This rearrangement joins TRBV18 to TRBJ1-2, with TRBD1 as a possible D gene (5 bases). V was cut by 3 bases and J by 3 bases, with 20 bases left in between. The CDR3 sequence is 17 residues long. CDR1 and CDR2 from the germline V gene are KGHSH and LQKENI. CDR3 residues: CASSPTRGFGPYYGYTF. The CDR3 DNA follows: TGTGCCAGCTCACCGACGAGGGGATTCGGTCCCTACTATGGCTACACCTTC.

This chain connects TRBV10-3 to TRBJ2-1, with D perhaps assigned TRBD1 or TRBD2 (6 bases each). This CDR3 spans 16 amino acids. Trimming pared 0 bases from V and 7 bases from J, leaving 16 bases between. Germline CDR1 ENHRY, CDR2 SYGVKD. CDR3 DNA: TGTGCCATCAGTGAGTCATTACAGGGAGGAGTTAATGAGCAGTTCTTC. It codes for CAISESLQGGVNEQFF.

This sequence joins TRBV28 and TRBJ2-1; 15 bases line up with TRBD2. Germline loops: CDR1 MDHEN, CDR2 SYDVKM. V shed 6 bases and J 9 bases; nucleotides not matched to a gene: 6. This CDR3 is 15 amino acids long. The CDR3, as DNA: TGTGCCAGCAGATGGACTAGCGGGAGGGCCGTTGAGCAGTTCTTC. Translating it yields CASRWTSGRAVEQFF.

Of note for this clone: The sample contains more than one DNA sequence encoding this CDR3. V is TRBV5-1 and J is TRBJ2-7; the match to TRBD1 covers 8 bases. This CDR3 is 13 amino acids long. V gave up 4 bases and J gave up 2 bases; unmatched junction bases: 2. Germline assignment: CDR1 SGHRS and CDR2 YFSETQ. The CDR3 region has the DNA TGCGCCAGCAGCGGACAGGGACCCTACGAGCAGTACTTC. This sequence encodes CASSGQGPYEQYF.

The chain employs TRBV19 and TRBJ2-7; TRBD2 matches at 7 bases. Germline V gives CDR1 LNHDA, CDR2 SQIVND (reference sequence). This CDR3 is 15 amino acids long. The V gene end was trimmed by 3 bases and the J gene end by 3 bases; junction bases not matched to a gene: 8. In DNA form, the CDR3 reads TGTGCCAGTAGTATTTGGGTGTCGGGAGGCTACGAGCAGTACTTC. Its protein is CASSIWVSGGYEQYF.

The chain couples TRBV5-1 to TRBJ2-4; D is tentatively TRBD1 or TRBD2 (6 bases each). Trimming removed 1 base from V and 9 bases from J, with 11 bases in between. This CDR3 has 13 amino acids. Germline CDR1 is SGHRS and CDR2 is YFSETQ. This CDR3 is CASSLKGGRIQYF. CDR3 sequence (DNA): TGCGCCAGCAGCTTGAAAGGGGGGCGCATTCAGTACTTC.

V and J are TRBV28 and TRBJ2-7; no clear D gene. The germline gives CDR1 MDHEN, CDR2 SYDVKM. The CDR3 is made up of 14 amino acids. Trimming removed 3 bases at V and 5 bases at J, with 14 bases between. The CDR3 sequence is CASSFPESGHEQYF. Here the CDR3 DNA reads TGTGCCAGCAGTTTCCCCGAGAGTGGCCACGAGCAGTACTTC.

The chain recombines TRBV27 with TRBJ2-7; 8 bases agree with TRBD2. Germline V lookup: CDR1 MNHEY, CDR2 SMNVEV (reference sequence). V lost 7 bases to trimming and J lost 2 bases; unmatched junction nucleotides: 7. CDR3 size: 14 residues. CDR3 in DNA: TGTGCCAGCAATACCGGGAGGGTCCCCTACGAGCAGTACTTC. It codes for CASNTGRVPYEQYF.

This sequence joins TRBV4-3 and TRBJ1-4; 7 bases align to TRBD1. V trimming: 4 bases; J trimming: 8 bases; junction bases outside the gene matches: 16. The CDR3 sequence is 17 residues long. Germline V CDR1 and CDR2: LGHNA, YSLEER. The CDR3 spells CASSLGTAIGPGEKLFF. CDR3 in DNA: TGCGCCAGCAGCCTCGGGACAGCGATCGGGCCCGGGGAAAAACTGTTTTTT.

Written as DNA, the CDR3 is TGTGCCAGCAGTGAAATCCCTAGCGGCAGCACAGATACGCAGTATTTT. This gives the protein CASSEIPSGSTDTQYF. The rearrangement uses TRBV6-1 and TRBJ2-3, with 7 nucleotides matching TRBD2. Looked up from germline, CDR1 is MNHNS and CDR2 is SASEGT. Trimming took 2 bases from V and 0 from J; bases not matched to a gene: 5. CDR3 size: 16 residues.

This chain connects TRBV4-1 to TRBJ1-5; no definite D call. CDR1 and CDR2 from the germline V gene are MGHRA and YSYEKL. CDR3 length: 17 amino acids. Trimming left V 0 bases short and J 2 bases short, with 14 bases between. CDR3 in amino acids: CASSQDLAGWGNQPQHF. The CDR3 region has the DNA TGCGCCAGCAGCCAAGATCTGGCAGGCTGGGGCAATCAGCCCCAGCATTTT.